This T cell receptor (beta chain) was sequenced for a study of response to subunit inactivated influenza vaccine. Germline lookup yields CDR1 DFQATT and CDR2 SNEGSKA (reference sequence). V was trimmed by 4 bases and J by 4 bases, leaving 14 bases between them. The CDR3 contains 14 residues. From the RT-PCR reads, TCRdb called clonotypes with MiXCR, one entry per CDR3 protein. The table shows about 700,000 distinct CDR3 sequences, with roughly 15% occurring only once. V is TRBV20-1 and J is TRBJ2-1; D not resolved. Sample: PBMCs from blood, taken around 14 days before vaccination. The sequence was collected from a man aged 45-65 years who received an inactivated influenza vaccine. The CDR3 reads CSANRANSYNEQFF. The DNA of the CDR3 is TGCAGTGCTAACCGGGCCAACTCTTACAATGAGCAGTTCTTC.